These 29 T cell receptor beta chains share one sample of origin, sequenced in a study of T cell responses to AZD1222 COVID-19 vaccine. Clones were sequenced by immunoSEQ multiplex PCR, and TCRdb holds only the in-frame ones, with some missing. The sample shows roughly 200,000 clones, more than 85% of them seen only once. This specimen consisted of peripheral blood, obtained on day 0 of MenACWY control vaccination. These receptors were obtained from an adult in good health.

This chain joins TRBV4-1 and TRBJ2-7; no definite D call. The CDR3 loop spans 13 amino acids. CDR1 and CDR2 (germline): MGHRA, YSYEKL. V lost 0 bases to trimming and J lost 2 bases, with 5 bases between them. The CDR3 sequence is CASSQDTPYEQYF. CDR3 nucleotide sequence: TGCGCCAGCAGCCAAGATACTCCCTACGAGCAGTACTTC.

The chain uses TRBV5-4 and TRBJ1-2, with D uncertain. The CDR3 has 15 residues. Germline CDR1 reads SGHNT; CDR2 reads YYREEE (reference sequence). Trimming removed 2 bases from V and 1 base from J, with 12 bases in between. The CDR3 region is CASSFGPSDNYGYTF. CDR3 in DNA: TGTGCCAGCAGCTTTGGACCGTCGGATAACTATGGCTACACCTTC.

The chain combines TRBV28 with TRBJ2-7; the D gene is possibly TRBD1 (6 bases). The CDR3 runs to 15 residues. V lost 3 bases and J lost 7, with 19 bases in between. Germline assignment: CDR1 MDHEN and CDR2 SYDVKM. This chain's CDR3 is CASSFIPGQPSEQYF. The CDR3 nucleotides read TGTGCCAGCAGTTTTATTCCCGGACAGCCGTCGGAGCAGTACTTC.

This chain connects TRBV21-1 to TRBJ1-6. TRBV21-1 is listed as a pseudogene. The CDR3 is made up of 12 amino acids. The CDR3 sequence is CASSRGNSPLHF. Here the CDR3 DNA reads TGTGCCAGCAGCAGAGGTAATTCACCCCTCCACTTT.

V gene TRBV18 combines with J gene TRBJ2-1; 9 positions agree with TRBD1. The CDR3 runs 16 residues. Germline assignment: CDR1 KGHSH and CDR2 LQKENI. With V trimmed by 6 bases and J by 8 bases, 14 bases remained unmatched. In DNA form, the CDR3 reads TGTGCCAGCTCCCCCTTAAAGGGACAGGGAAGGTATGAGCAGTTCTTC. The encoded protein is CASSPLKGQGRYEQFF.

In DNA form, the CDR3 reads TGTGCCAGCAGCCGGGACTCTTCGAACACCGGGGAGCTGTTTTTT. Translation gives CASSRDSSNTGELFF. The V and J genes are TRBV5-4 and TRBJ2-2, with a tentative D call TRBD2 (6 bases). The CDR3 length is 15 residues. The V end lost 4 bases, the J end lost 0 bases, and 10 bases lay between the germline ends. Germline CDR1 SGHNT, CDR2 YYREEE (reference sequence).

The chain is built from TRBV6-2 or TRBV6-3 and TRBJ1-5; D call uncertain. CDR1 is MNHEY and CDR2 is SVGEGT in the germline V gene. V shed 4 bases and J shed 7 bases, with 11 bases lying between them. CDR3 length: 13 residues. The CDR3 DNA follows: TGTGCCAGCAGTTTCCCCAATCGGCAGCCCCAGCATTTT. Translation gives CASSFPNRQPQHF.

This chain uses TRBV2 with TRBJ1-5; D is unclear. This CDR3 spans 14 amino acids. Per germline, CDR1 SNHLY and CDR2 FYNNEI. Between the trimmed V and J ends, which lost 6 bases and 3 bases, there was a span of 12 bases. CDR3 sequence (DNA): TGTGCCAGCAGGCCGACGGCAGTCAATCAGCCCCAGCATTTT. This codes for CASRPTAVNQPQHF.

The CDR3 is CASSLWTSGGVYEQYF. DNA of the CDR3: TGTGCCAGCTCACTGTGGACTAGCGGGGGGGTATACGAGCAGTACTTC. This chain joins TRBV18 and TRBJ2-7; 15 bases are a match to TRBD2. The CDR3 is 16 amino acids. The trim removed 4 bases at V and 4 bases at J, leaving 5 bases unmatched. Germline V gene data show CDR1 as KGHSH and CDR2 as LQKENI.

The V and J genes are TRBV7-2 and TRBJ1-1; D perhaps matches TRBD1 (5 bases). Trimming removed 5 bases from V and 4 bases from J, with 14 bases in between. The CDR3 has 14 residues. Germline CDR1 is SGHTA and CDR2 is FQGNSA. In DNA, the CDR3 is TGTGCCAGCAGCCAGCCCGGGGGGAGCACTGAAGCTTTCTTT. This codes for CASSQPGGSTEAFF.

The chain has TRBV30 and TRBJ1-2; TRBD1 is a possible D gene (6 bases). The germline gives CDR1 GTSNPN, CDR2 SVGIG (reference sequence). The CDR3 is made up of 13 amino acids. V was cut by 4 bases and J by 3 bases, with 12 bases left in between. CDR3 amino acids: CAWIPGHYYGYTF. CDR3 DNA: TGTGCCTGGATCCCGGGACACTACTATGGCTACACCTTC.

The rearrangement joins TRBV7-6 to TRBJ2-3; D is unresolved. The CDR3 sequence is 15 residues long. V lost 1 base and J lost 2, with 10 bases in between. Germline V gene sequence: CDR1 SGHVS, CDR2 FNYEAQ. The CDR3 DNA reads as TGTGCCAGCAGCTTAGACGTATACTTCACAGATACGCAGTATTTT. As protein: CASSLDVYFTDTQYF.

V is TRBV15 and J is TRBJ1-3, with D unclear. The CDR3 length is 15 residues. V was shortened by 8 bases and J by 2 bases, with 16 bases between the two germline ends. The germline CDR1 and CDR2 sequences are LNHNV and YYDKDF (reference sequence). The CDR3 DNA sequence: TGTGCCACCCGCACCCCAAGTAGTCCTGGAAACACCATATATTTT. Protein: CATRTPSSPGNTIYF.

The chain combines TRBV24-1 with TRBJ2-2, with 8 bases lining up with TRBD1. This CDR3 is 14 amino acids long. Trimming removed 9 bases from V and 0 bases from J; junction bases left unmatched: 2. Germline lookup yields CDR1 KGHDR and CDR2 SFDVKD. The DNA of the CDR3 is TGTGCCACCGGGGGACAGGCGAACACCGGGGAGCTGTTTTTT. Encoded protein: CATGGQANTGELFF.

This clone showed up just once. This chain uses TRBV7-3 with TRBJ2-5; unclear D gene. The length of the CDR3 is 12 residues. Germline values: CDR1 SGHTA, CDR2 FQGTGA. V was pared by 3 bases and J by 4 bases, with 6 bases between. CDR3 in DNA: TGTGCCAGCAGCTTTGGTCGAGAGACCCAGTACTTC. Protein product: CASSFGRETQYF.

This chain links TRBV19 with TRBJ2-1; TRBD2 aligns across 8 bases. Germline assignment: CDR1 LNHDA and CDR2 SQIVND (reference sequence). The CDR3 loop spans 14 amino acids. V shed 2 bases and J 5 bases; nucleotides not matched to a gene: 2. Written as DNA, the CDR3 is TGTGCCAGTAGTATAACAGCGGGGGACAATGAGCAGTTCTTC. This sequence encodes CASSITAGDNEQFF. The whole variable domain, filled in from reference TRBV19 and TRBJ2-1, reads DGGITQSPKYLFRKEGQNVTLSCEQNLNHDAMYWYRQDPGQGLRLIYYSQIVNDFQKGDIAEGYSVSREKKESFPLTVTSAQKNPTAFYLCASSITAGDNEQFFGPGTRLTVL.

Comments on this clone: Other nucleotide sequences in the sample specify the same CDR3. The chain has TRBV19 and TRBJ1-5, with D possibly being TRBD1 (5 bases). The CDR3 has 12 residues. The V gene's germline CDR1 is LNHDA and CDR2 SQIVND (reference sequence). The germline V and J ends were trimmed by 9 bases and 4 bases, with 10 bases remaining between them. The CDR3: CASGGGNQPQHF. The CDR3 bases are TGTGCCAGCGGGGGGGGGAATCAGCCCCAGCATTTT.

This CDR3 is CAISESPNWSGNTIYF. The CDR3 coding sequence is TGTGCCATCAGTGAGTCCCCGAATTGGTCTGGAAACACCATATATTTT. The rearrangement uses TRBV10-3 and TRBJ1-3, with no clear D. The V gene lost 0 bases and the J gene lost 1 base, with 10 bases spanning the gap. Germline V gives CDR1 ENHRY, CDR2 SYGVKD. The CDR3 is made up of 16 amino acids.

The gene calls are TRBV7-9 and TRBJ1-2; 7 bases line up with TRBD1. V gave up 0 bases and J gave up 4 bases; unmatched junction bases: 2. The CDR3 is 14 amino acids. Germline V gene data show CDR1 as SEHNR and CDR2 as FQNEAQ (reference sequence). The CDR3 sequence: CASSLAGTAYGYTF. DNA of the CDR3: TGTGCCAGCAGCTTAGCAGGGACAGCCTATGGCTACACCTTC.

This chain uses TRBV6-6 with TRBJ1-1; no clear D gene. The ends were cut back, 5 bases at V and 1 base at J, with 8 bases in the middle. CDR1 is MNHNY, CDR2 SVGAGI, per germline (reference sequence). The CDR3 has 13 amino acids. The CDR3, as DNA: TGTGCCAGCAGTGCGAATTGGAACACTGAAGCTTTCTTT. The encoded protein is CASSANWNTEAFF.

This chain connects TRBV7-2 to TRBJ2-1, with TRBD2 matching over 7 bases. The germline V gene encodes CDR1 SGHTA and CDR2 FQGNSA. This CDR3 has 14 amino acids. V was clipped by 3 bases and J by 6 bases; unmatched bases: 5. The CDR3: CASSFGLVSNEQFF. The CDR3, as DNA: TGTGCCAGCAGCTTTGGACTAGTATCCAATGAGCAGTTCTTC. Based on the CDR3 plus reference TRBV7-2 and TRBJ2-1, the full variable domain is GAGVSQSPSNKVTEKGKDVELRCDPISGHTALYWYRQSLGQGLEFLIYFQGNSAPDKSGLPSDRFSAERTGGSVSTLTIQRTQQEDSAVYLCASSFGLVSNEQFFGPGTRLTVL.

The chain recombines TRBV28 with TRBJ1-5; D not certain. Trimming took 3 bases from V and 0 from J, leaving 9 bases between them. This CDR3 has 15 amino acids. CDR1 and CDR2 (germline): MDHEN, SYDVKM. CDR3 in DNA: TGTGCCAGCAGTTTCGCGTCAGATAGCAATCAGCCCCAGCATTTT. Translated, it gives CASSFASDSNQPQHF.

The V call is TRBV6-6, the J call TRBJ1-6, with TRBD1 identical over 9 bases. With 0 bases clipped from V and 11 bases from J, the junction kept 5 bases outside the gene matches. This CDR3 spans 15 amino acids. Germline CDR1 is MNHNY and CDR2 is SVGAGI (reference sequence). The CDR3 sequence is CASSYSGQGEAPLHF. The CDR3 coding sequence is TGTGCCAGCAGTTACTCGGGACAGGGTGAAGCACCCCTCCACTTT.

This clone occurred once. The rearrangement joins TRBV4-1 to TRBJ2-1; 11 bases fit TRBD1. Germline V gene data show CDR1 as MGHRA and CDR2 as YSYEKL. The CDR3 length is 18 residues. V gave up 2 bases and J gave up 5 bases; unmatched junction bases: 11. CDR3 loop: CASSQPYPGQGVHNEQFF. CDR3 nucleotide sequence: TGCGCCAGCAGCCAACCCTATCCGGGACAGGGGGTCCACAATGAGCAGTTCTTC.

The rearrangement links TRBV19 to TRBJ1-1; no firm D call. The length of the CDR3 is 14 residues. Deletions cut 1 base from V and 1 base from J, with 7 bases between. Germline V gene data show CDR1 as LNHDA and CDR2 as SQIVND (reference sequence). This CDR3 reads CASSIGQTNTEAFF. In DNA form, the CDR3 reads TGTGCCAGTAGTATAGGACAAACGAACACTGAAGCTTTCTTT.

The rearrangement uses TRBV28 and TRBJ1-4; D remains unclear. In germline, CDR1 is MDHEN, CDR2 SYDVKM. This CDR3 is 16 amino acids long. V dropped 2 bases and J dropped 4 bases, with 14 bases sitting between them. The CDR3: CASSLSLGPINEKLFF. The CDR3 nucleotides read TGTGCCAGCAGTTTAAGTTTAGGACCGATTAATGAAAAACTGTTTTTT.

This clone was detected only a few times. The chain has TRBV9 and TRBJ2-7; tentatively, D is TRBD2 (5 bases). The V end was cut by 4 bases, the J end by 2 bases, with 22 bases between. The germline CDR1 and CDR2 sequences are SGDLS and YYNGEE. This CDR3 is 17 amino acids long. The CDR3 nucleotides read TGTGCCAGCAGCCCAGCATTCGGGGTACAGACCACCTACGAGCAGTACTTC. Its translation: CASSPAFGVQTTYEQYF.

The chain couples TRBV18 to TRBJ1-2, with 9 nucleotides matching TRBD1. V was clipped by 5 bases and J by 8 bases; unmatched bases: 9. The CDR3 spans 14 residues. Germline V gene sequence: CDR1 KGHSH, CDR2 LQKENI. CDR3 nucleotides: TGTGCCAGCTCAAACTTGGGACAGGGTAACGGCTACACCTTC. This gives the protein CASSNLGQGNGYTF.

The CDR3 loop is CASSIAGSTYEQYF. CDR3 DNA sequence: TGTGCCAGTAGTATAGCAGGTAGTACCTACGAGCAGTACTTC. This chain links TRBV19 with TRBJ2-7; D unclear. Germline V gene sequence: CDR1 LNHDA, CDR2 SQIVND (reference sequence). V lost 1 base to trimming and J lost 2 bases, with 9 bases between them. The CDR3 loop spans 14 amino acids.